What follows are 15 T cell receptor beta chains derived from one specimen sequenced in a study of OX40 agonist ivuxolimab in advanced cancers. Profiling relied on immunoSEQ multiplex PCR, and the TCRdb table lists in-frame clones only, not all of them. The sample carries approximately 90,000 clones, about 91% recorded once. This sample comprised CD4+ or CD8+ T cells sorted from blood, obtained in a trial of the OX40 agonist ivuxolimab. The receptors here all came from an adult with an advanced solid tumor such as melanoma, head and neck, liver or kidney cancer.

As DNA, the CDR3 is TGTGCCAGCTCACCAACGAGGTTGAACACTGAAGCTTTCTTT. It encodes CASSPTRLNTEAFF. V and J are TRBV18 and TRBJ1-1, with D unclear. Germline V gene sequence: CDR1 KGHSH, CDR2 LQKENI. The CDR3 consists of 14 residues. V was cut by 2 bases and J by 0 bases, with 7 bases left in between.

In regard to this clone: The same CDR3 arises from other DNA sequences in this sample as well. The chain has TRBV6-6 and TRBJ1-5; the match to TRBD1 covers 8 bases. Germline trimming cut 6 bases from V and 7 bases from J; bases unmatched to any gene: 8. Germline V lookup: CDR1 MNHNY, CDR2 SVGAGI (reference sequence). There are 14 residues in the CDR3. This chain's CDR3 is CASSQGTGRQPQHF. CDR3 in DNA: TGTGCCAGCAGCCAAGGGACAGGTCGCCAGCCCCAGCATTTT.

The rearrangement joins TRBV30 to TRBJ2-3; D may be TRBD1 (6 bases). Germline CDR1 GTSNPN, CDR2 SVGIG (reference sequence). The CDR3 runs 14 residues. Trimming cost V 3 bases and J 4 bases, with 14 bases left between them. CDR3 sequence reads: CAWREQGWADTQYF. In DNA, the CDR3 is TGTGCCTGGAGGGAACAGGGCTGGGCAGATACGCAGTATTTT.

The chain combines TRBV18 with TRBJ1-1, with D perhaps matching TRBD1 (5 bases). The germline CDR1 and CDR2 sequences are KGHSH and LQKENI. The CDR3 sequence is 15 residues long. Trimming took off 3 bases at V and 5 bases at J, with 16 bases between the two ends. The CDR3 protein is CASSPGQVSGTEAFF. The CDR3 bases are TGTGCCAGCTCACCGGGGCAGGTTTCGGGAACTGAAGCTTTCTTT.

The J gene is TRBJ2-1, the V gene TRBV28; D might be TRBD1 or TRBD2, each matching 6 bases. Germline V gene lookup returns CDR1 MDHEN and CDR2 SYDVKM. CDR3 length: 15 residues. V was clipped by 4 bases and J by 9 bases, with 19 bases between them. The CDR3 nucleotides read TGTGCCAGCAGTTCGGGGGCCTTAGGTGGAGGTGAGCAGTTCTTC. This translates into CASSSGALGGGEQFF.

This chain links TRBV28 with TRBJ1-5, with D possibly TRBD1 on 5 matching bases. Germline V gives CDR1 MDHEN, CDR2 SYDVKM. Trimming cost V 3 bases and J 1 base, with 13 bases left between them. CDR3 size: 16 residues. CDR3 loop: CASSLGVRRSNQPQHF. Here the CDR3 DNA reads TGTGCCAGCAGTTTGGGGGTACGGAGGAGCAATCAGCCCCAGCATTTT.

This chain joins TRBV7-9 and TRBJ2-5; no definite D call. The germline V gene encodes CDR1 SEHNR and CDR2 FQNEAQ (reference sequence). Trimming left V 1 base short and J 5 bases short, with 11 bases between. The CDR3 is 14 amino acids. The CDR3 DNA reads TGTGCCAGCAGCTTAGGAGTAGGGCGGGAGACCCAGTACTTC. Its translation: CASSLGVGRETQYF.

The chain combines TRBV9 with TRBJ2-7; unclear D gene. The CDR3 loop spans 18 amino acids. The V gene lost 0 bases and the J gene lost 0 bases, with 19 bases spanning the gap. Germline V lookup: CDR1 SGDLS, CDR2 YYNGEE. The CDR3 sequence: CASSVATGGNSLSYEQYF. DNA for the CDR3: TGTGCCAGCAGCGTAGCTACGGGTGGGAACAGCCTCTCCTACGAGCAGTACTTC.

The J gene is TRBJ2-7, the V gene TRBV4-1, with 9 bases lining up with TRBD1. V was pared by 1 base and J by 2 bases, with 3 bases of the junction left unmatched. The length of the CDR3 is 15 residues. Germline loops: CDR1 MGHRA, CDR2 YSYEKL. The CDR3 here is CASSQGQGDPYEQYF. The DNA of the CDR3 is TGCGCCAGCAGCCAAGGACAGGGGGATCCCTACGAGCAGTACTTC.

V is TRBV13 and J is TRBJ1-5; D gene ambiguous. The ends were cut back, 2 bases at V and 4 bases at J, with 9 bases in the middle. The CDR3 sequence is 14 residues long. Germline values: CDR1 PRHDT, CDR2 FYEKMQ (reference sequence). CDR3 sequence (DNA): TGTGCCAGCAGCTTACGGGGAGGGAATCAGCCCCAGCATTTT. Translation gives CASSLRGGNQPQHF.

This rearrangement joins TRBV6-4 to TRBJ1-2; tentative D call: TRBD1 (6 bases). The CDR3 consists of 15 residues. CDR1 is MRHNA, CDR2 SNTAGT, per germline. Trimming shortened V by 5 bases and J by 2 bases, and 15 bases separated the two germline ends. The CDR3 sequence: CASSSGTGGNYGYTF. In DNA form, the CDR3 reads TGTGCCAGCAGTTCCGGGACGGGGGGCAACTATGGCTACACCTTC.

This sequence joins TRBV28 and TRBJ2-4; D is undetermined. The CDR3 contains 14 residues. V lost 6 bases and J 3 bases, leaving 12 bases between the germline ends. Germline V lookup: CDR1 MDHEN, CDR2 SYDVKM. This CDR3 is CASRVGLGKNIQYF. DNA of the CDR3: TGTGCCAGCAGAGTGGGGTTAGGCAAAAACATTCAGTACTTC.

The V gene is TRBV20-1, the J gene TRBJ2-7; D is uncertain. Germline V gene sequence: CDR1 DFQATT, CDR2 SNEGSKA (reference sequence). CDR3 length equals 10 residues. V lost 5 bases and J lost 5, with 7 bases in between. The CDR3 reads CSARTDEQYF. CDR3 nucleotides: TGCAGTGCTCGGACGGACGAGCAGTACTTC.

This clone turned up a few times. V is TRBV6-1 and J is TRBJ1-4; perhaps TRBD1 as D (5 bases). Germline assignment: CDR1 MNHNS and CDR2 SASEGT. This CDR3 is built from 12 residues. Between the trimmed V and J ends, which lost 6 bases and 8 bases, there was a span of 10 bases. DNA for the CDR3: TGTGCCAGCAGGGCAGGGCGGGAAAAACTGTTTTTT. This sequence encodes CASRAGREKLFF.

V and J are TRBV28 and TRBJ1-5; D is possibly TRBD1 (5 bases). Trimming cost V 5 bases and J 5 bases, with 16 bases left between them. The CDR3 runs to 15 residues. The germline gives CDR1 MDHEN, CDR2 SYDVKM. CDR3 sequence (DNA): TGTGCCAGCAGTCGAACGGGACGGTCCGATCAGCCCCAGCATTTT. Residues: CASSRTGRSDQPQHF.